This is a list of T cell receptor beta chains from one sample in a study of T cells in pancreatic ductal adenocarcinoma. Sequenced by immunoSEQ multiplex PCR; TCRdb stores in-frame clones only, minus some. The data contain under 20,000 clones, roughly 86% of them singletons. Sequencing input: PBMCs. The receptors come from a human donor with pancreatic ductal adenocarcinoma. CDR3s include the opening cysteine and the closing phenylalanine or tryptophan. D genes are given only for firm matches. Size is stated for part of the rows, as once, few or many counts, or as a class when the clone is expanded.

V gene	J gene	clone size	D gene	CDR3 protein	CDR3 DNA
TRBV9	TRBJ2-3	-	-	CASSVEPGTDTQYF	TGTGCCAGCAGCGTAGAACCCGGGACAGATACGCAGTATTTT
TRBV6-5	TRBJ2-1	-	-	CASSRGLVNEQFF	TGTGCCAGCAGTAGGGGTTTAGTGAATGAGCAGTTCTTC
TRBV7-2	TRBJ1-1	-	-	CASSFSYQGSPEAFF	TGTGCCAGCAGCTTCTCGTACCAGGGGAGTCCTGAAGCTTTCTTT
TRBV19	TRBJ1-2	-	-	CASTTGLNNYGYTF	TGTGCCAGTACTACAGGGCTTAACAACTATGGCTACACCTTC
TRBV29-1	TRBJ2-1	few	TRBD1	CSAMDRAEQFF	TGCAGCGCCATGGACAGGGCTGAGCAGTTCTTC
TRBV19	TRBJ2-1	-	-	CASSTGNRYNEQFF	TGTGCCAGTAGTACCGGGAACCGCTACAATGAGCAGTTCTTC
TRBV11-2	TRBJ1-3	-	-	CASSSIPRNTIYF	TGTGCCAGCAGCTCCATACCTAGAAACACCATATATTTT
TRBV19	TRBJ1-5	-	TRBD1	CASKLGDRENQPQHF	TGTGCCAGTAAGTTGGGGGACAGGGAAAATCAGCCCCAGCATTTT
TRBV7-2	TRBJ1-2	-	-	CASSLHQGAFGYTF	TGTGCCAGCAGCTTACACCAGGGCGCGTTTGGCTACACCTTC
TRBV19	TRBJ2-2	-	TRBD2	CASTRGLADTGELFF	TGTGCCAGTACCCGGGGACTAGCAGACACCGGGGAGCTGTTTTTT
TRBV4-2	TRBJ1-2	-	TRBD1	CASSQDPADRGNGYTF	TGTGCCAGCAGCCAAGACCCCGCGGACAGGGGAAATGGCTACACCTTC
TRBV11-3	TRBJ1-1	-	TRBD1	CASSQGARTEAFF	TGTGCCAGCAGCCAGGGGGCCCGGACTGAAGCTTTCTTT
TRBV28	TRBJ1-5	-	-	CASTPGTGQRSQPQHF	TGTGCCAGCACCCCGGGGACCGGACAGAGAAGTCAGCCCCAGCATTTT
TRBV5-1	TRBJ2-2	-	TRBD2	CASSVFRGGSNTGELFF	TGCGCCAGCAGCGTCTTCCGGGGGGGATCGAACACCGGGGAGCTGTTTTTT
TRBV4-2	TRBJ2-3	-	TRBD2	CASSQAAGGSTDTQYF	TGTGCCAGCAGCCAAGCAGCGGGGGGGAGCACAGATACGCAGTATTTT
TRBV7-9	TRBJ1-5	-	TRBD1	CASSSDRGSQPQHF	TGTGCCAGCAGTTCCGACAGGGGTAGTCAGCCCCAGCATTTT
TRBV14	TRBJ2-5	-	TRBD1	CASSQYRDRGSWYF	TGTGCCAGCAGCCAATACCGGGACAGGGGTTCCTGGTACTTC
TRBV10-1	TRBJ2-7	-	TRBD1	CASSESGGQESYEQYF	TGCGCCAGCAGTGAGTCAGGGGGACAGGAGTCCTACGAGCAGTACTTC
TRBV28	TRBJ1-4	-	-	CASTPQGATNEKLFF	TGTGCCAGCACCCCGCAGGGTGCAACTAATGAAAAACTGTTTTTT
TRBV7-7	TRBJ2-5	-	-	CASSPAGVGETQYF	TGTGCCAGCAGCCCGGCCGGGGTAGGGGAGACCCAGTACTTC
TRBV7-3	TRBJ2-1	-	TRBD1	CASSPRAGQGFNEQFF	TGTGCCAGCAGCCCTAGGGCTGGACAGGGTTTCAATGAGCAGTTCTTC
TRBV7-3	TRBJ1-1	once	TRBD1	CASSPATGIEAFF	TGTGCCAGCAGCCCGGCGACAGGGATTGAAGCTTTCTTT
TRBV7-8	TRBJ2-5	-	TRBD1	CASSPGQGTETQYF	TGTGCCAGCAGCCCCGGACAGGGGACAGAGACCCAGTACTTC